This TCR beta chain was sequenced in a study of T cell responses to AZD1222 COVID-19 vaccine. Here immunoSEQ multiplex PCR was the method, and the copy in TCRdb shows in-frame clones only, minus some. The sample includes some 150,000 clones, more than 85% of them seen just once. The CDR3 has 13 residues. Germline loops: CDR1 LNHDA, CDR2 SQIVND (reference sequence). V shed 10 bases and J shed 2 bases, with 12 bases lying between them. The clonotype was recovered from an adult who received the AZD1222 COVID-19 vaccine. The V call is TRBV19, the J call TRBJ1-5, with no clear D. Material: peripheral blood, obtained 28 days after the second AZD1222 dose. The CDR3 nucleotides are TGTGCCACCTCTGTCGAGGGCAATCAGCCCCAGCATTTT. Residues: CATSVEGNQPQHF.